This TCR beta chain originates from a study of T cell repertoires in cytomegalovirus infection. Study-wide background: It can be stated that public TCR beta signatures indicated CMV infection as well as a matching HLA type.

TCRdb re-derived calls from the reads in MiXCR, one entry per CDR3 protein. Of 450,000 to 650,000 distinct CDR3 sequences in the sample, more than 25% were seen once. Turning to this clonotype: The target antigen is unknown.

The CDR3 loop spans 13 amino acids. V shed 1 base, J shed 10 bases, and the junction held 6 bases outside the gene matches. Findings and limits, study-wide: Cumulative public TCR beta family frequency identified carriers of CMV plus the relevant HLA. The study found HLA-C-restricted CMV-specific TCR beta clonotypes dominating the ex vivo response.

The sequence came from a human donor in good health (CMV status not recorded). Some clones in this sample may be carry-over from other donors' samples. This chain connects TRBV12-3 or TRBV12-4 to TRBJ1-1; 7 nucleotides align to TRBD1. Sequencing was done on a sample of PBMCs. The CDR3 nucleotides are TGTGCCAGCAGTTTAGACGGTCAGGGGGGAGCTTTCTTT. Its protein is CASSLDGQGGAFF.